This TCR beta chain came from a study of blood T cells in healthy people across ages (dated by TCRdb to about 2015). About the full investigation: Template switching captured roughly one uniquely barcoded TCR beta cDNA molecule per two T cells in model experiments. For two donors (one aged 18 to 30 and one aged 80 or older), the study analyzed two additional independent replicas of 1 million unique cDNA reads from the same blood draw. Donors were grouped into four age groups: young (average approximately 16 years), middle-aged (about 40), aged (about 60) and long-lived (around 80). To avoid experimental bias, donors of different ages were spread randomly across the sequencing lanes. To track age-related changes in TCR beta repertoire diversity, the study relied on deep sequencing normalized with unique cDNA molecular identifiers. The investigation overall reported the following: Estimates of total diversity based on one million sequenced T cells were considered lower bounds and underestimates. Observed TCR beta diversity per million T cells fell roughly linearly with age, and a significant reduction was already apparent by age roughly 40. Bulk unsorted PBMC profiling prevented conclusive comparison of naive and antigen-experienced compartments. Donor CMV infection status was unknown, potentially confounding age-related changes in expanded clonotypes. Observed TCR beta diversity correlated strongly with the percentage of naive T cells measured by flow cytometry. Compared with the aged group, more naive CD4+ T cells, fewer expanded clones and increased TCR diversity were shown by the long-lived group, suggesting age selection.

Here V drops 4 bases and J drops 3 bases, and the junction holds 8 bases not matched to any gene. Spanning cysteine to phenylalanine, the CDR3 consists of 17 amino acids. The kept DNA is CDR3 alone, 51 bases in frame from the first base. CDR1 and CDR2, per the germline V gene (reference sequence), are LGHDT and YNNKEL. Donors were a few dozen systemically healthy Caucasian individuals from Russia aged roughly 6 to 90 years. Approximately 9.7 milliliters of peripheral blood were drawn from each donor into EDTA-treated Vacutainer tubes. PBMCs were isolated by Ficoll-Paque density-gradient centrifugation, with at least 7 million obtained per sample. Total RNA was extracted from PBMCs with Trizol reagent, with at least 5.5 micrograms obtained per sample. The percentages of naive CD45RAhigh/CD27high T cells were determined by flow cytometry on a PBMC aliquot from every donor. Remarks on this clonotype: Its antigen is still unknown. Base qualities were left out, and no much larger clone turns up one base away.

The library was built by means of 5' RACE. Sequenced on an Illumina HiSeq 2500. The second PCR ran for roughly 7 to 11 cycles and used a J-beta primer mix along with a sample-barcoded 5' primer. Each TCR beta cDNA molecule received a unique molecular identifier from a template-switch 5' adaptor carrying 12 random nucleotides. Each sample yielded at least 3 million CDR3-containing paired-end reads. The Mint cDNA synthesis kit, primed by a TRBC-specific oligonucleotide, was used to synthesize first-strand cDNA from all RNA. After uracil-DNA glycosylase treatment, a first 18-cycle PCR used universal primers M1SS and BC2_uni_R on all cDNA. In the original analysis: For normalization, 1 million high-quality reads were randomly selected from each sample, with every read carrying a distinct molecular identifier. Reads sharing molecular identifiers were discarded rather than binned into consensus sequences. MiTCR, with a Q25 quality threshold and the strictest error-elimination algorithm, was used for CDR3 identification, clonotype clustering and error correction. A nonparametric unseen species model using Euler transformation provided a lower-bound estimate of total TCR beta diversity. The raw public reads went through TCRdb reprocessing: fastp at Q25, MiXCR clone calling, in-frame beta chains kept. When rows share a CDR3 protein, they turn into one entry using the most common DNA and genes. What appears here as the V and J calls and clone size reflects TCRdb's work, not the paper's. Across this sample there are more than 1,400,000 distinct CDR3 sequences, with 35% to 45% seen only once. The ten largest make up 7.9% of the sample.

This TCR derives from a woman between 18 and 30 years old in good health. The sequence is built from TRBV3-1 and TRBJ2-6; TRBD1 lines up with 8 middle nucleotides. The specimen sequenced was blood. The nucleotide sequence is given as TGTGCCAGCAGCCTTCAGGGGGCTTCTGTTGGGGCCAACGTCCTGACTTTC. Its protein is CASSLQGASVGANVLTF. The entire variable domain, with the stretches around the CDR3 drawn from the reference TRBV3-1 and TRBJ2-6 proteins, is DTAVSQTPKYLVTQMGNDKSIKCEQNLGHDTMYWYKQDSKKFLKIMFSYNNKELIINETVPNRFSPKSPDKAHLNLHINSLELGDSAVYFCASSLQGASVGANVLTFGAGSRLTVL.